This T cell receptor (beta chain) was identified during a study of blood T cells in healthy people across ages. General study findings and limits: Researchers judged that diversity estimates from one million T cells fell short of true values. Without sorted subsets, naive and antigen-experienced compartments could not be conclusively compared. Across samples, TCR beta diversity tracked strongly with naive T cell percentage.

Primers used in a second PCR of roughly 6 to 11 cycles were a sample-barcoded 5' primer and a J-beta primer mix. TCRdb independently ran MiXCR on the 5' RACE reads; one entry per CDR3 protein. The repertoire holds 1.5 million to 2 million distinct CDR3 sequences, with roughly 49% as singletons. PBMCs, at least 7 million per sample, were isolated. Looked up from germline, CDR1 is MDHEN and CDR2 is SYDVKM. This CDR3 region has 15 residues. The V end was cut by 3 bases, the J end by 0 bases, with 11 bases between. On this clonotype: Its antigen is still unknown.

Source material: blood. The chain is built from TRBV28 and TRBJ1-1; D is unclear. This receptor was taken from a woman between 40 and 50 years old in good health. DNA for the CDR3: TGTGCCAGCAGTTTCAGCTCCGCTCTGAACACTGAAGCTTTCTTT. Translation: CASSFSSALNTEAFF.